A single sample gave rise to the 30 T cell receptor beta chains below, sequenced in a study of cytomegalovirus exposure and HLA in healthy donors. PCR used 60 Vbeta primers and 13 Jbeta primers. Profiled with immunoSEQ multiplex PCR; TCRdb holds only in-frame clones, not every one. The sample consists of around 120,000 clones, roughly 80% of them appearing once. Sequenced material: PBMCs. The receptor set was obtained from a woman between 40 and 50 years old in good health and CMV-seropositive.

The CDR3 sequence is CASTRGGRGIYEQYF. The CDR3 nucleotides read TGTGCCAGTACCAGGGGAGGGAGGGGTATCTACGAGCAGTACTTC. This chain connects TRBV19 to TRBJ2-7; D is possibly TRBD2 (7 bases). Trimming took off 7 bases at V and 3 bases at J, with 19 bases between the two ends. The V gene's germline CDR1 is LNHDA and CDR2 SQIVND (reference sequence). This CDR3 spans 15 amino acids.

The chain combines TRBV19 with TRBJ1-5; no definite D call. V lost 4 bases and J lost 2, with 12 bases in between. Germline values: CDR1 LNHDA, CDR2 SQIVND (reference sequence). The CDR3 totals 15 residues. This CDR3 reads CASSTPAEGNQPQHF. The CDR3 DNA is TGTGCCAGTAGTACCCCCGCGGAGGGCAATCAGCCCCAGCATTTT.

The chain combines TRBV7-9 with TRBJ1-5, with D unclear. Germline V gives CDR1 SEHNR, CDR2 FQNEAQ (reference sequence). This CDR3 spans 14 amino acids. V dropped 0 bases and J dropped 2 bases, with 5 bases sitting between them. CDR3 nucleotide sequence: TGTGCCAGCAGCTTAGCCGGGGGCAATCAGCCCCAGCATTTT. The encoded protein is CASSLAGGNQPQHF.

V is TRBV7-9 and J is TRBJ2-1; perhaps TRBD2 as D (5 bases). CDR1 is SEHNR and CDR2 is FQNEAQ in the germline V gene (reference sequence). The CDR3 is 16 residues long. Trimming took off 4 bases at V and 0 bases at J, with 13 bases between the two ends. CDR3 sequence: CASSSTAGISYNEQFF. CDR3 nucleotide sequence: TGTGCCAGCAGCTCGACCGCGGGCATCTCCTACAATGAGCAGTTCTTC.

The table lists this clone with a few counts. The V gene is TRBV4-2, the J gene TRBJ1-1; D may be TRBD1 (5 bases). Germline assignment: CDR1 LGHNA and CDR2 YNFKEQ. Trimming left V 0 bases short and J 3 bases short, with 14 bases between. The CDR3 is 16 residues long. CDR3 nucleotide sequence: TGTGCCAGCAGCCAAGATAGAGGGGCGGGGGACACTGAAGCTTTCTTT. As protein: CASSQDRGAGDTEAFF.

The CDR3 DNA reads TGCGCCAGCAGCTTGGTAGGCACAGATACGCAGTATTTT. Residues: CASSLVGTDTQYF. The J gene is TRBJ2-3, the V gene TRBV5-1, with D unclear. CDR3 size: 13 residues. Trimming left V 0 bases short and J 1 base short, with 3 bases between. Germline assignment: CDR1 SGHRS and CDR2 YFSETQ.

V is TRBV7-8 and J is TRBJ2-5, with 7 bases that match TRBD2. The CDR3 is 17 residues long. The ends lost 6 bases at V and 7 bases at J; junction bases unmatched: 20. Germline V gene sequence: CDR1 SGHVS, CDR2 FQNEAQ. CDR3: CASRWGEGGGLHGTQYF. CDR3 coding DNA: TGTGCCAGCAGGTGGGGGGAAGGCGGGGGACTTCATGGGACCCAGTACTTC. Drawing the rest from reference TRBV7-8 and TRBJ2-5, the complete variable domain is GAGVSQSPRYKVAKRGQDVALRCDPISGHVSLFWYQQALGQGPEFLTYFQNEAQLDKSGLPSDRFFAERPEGSVSTLKIQRTQQEDSAVYLCASRWGEGGGLHGTQYFGPGTRLLVL.

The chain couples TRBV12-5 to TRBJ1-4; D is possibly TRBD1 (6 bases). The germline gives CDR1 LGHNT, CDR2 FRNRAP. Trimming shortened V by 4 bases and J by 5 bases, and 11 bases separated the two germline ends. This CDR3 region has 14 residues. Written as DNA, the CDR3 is TGTGCTAGTGGTTACAACAGGGTCAATGAAAAACTGTTTTTT. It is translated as CASGYNRVNEKLFF.

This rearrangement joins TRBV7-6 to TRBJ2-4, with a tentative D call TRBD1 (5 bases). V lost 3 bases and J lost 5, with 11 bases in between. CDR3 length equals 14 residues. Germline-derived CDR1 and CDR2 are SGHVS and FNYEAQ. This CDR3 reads CASSLGPAENIQYF. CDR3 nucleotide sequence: TGTGCCAGCAGCTTGGGGCCGGCGGAAAACATTCAGTACTTC.

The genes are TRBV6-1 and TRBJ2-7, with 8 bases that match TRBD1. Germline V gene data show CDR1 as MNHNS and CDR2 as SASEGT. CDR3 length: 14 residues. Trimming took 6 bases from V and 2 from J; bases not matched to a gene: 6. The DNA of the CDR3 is TGTGCCAGCAGCCAGGGGGCGACCCCCTACGAGCAGTACTTC. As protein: CASSQGATPYEQYF.

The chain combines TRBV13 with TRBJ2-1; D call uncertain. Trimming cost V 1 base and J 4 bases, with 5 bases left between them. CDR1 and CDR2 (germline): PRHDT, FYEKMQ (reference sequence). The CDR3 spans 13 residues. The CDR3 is CASSLAGYNEQFF. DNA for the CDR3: TGTGCCAGCAGCTTAGCCGGTTACAATGAGCAGTTCTTC. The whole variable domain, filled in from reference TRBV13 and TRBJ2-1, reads AAGVIQSPRHLIKEKRETATLKCYPIPRHDTVYWYQQGPGQDPQFLISFYEKMQSDKGSIPDRFSAQQFSDYHSELNMSSLELGDSALYFCASSLAGYNEQFFGPGTRLTVL.

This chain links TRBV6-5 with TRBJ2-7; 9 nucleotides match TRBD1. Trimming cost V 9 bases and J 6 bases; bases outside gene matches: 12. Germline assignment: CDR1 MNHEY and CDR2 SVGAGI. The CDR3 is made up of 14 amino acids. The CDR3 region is CASQANRGQGEQYF. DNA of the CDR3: TGTGCCAGTCAAGCAAACAGGGGGCAGGGCGAGCAGTACTTC.

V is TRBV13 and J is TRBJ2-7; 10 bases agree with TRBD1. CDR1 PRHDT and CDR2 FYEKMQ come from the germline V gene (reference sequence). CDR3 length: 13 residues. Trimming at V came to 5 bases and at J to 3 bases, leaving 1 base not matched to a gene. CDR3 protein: CASSRDRGYEQYF. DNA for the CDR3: TGTGCCAGCAGCCGGGACAGGGGCTACGAGCAGTACTTC.

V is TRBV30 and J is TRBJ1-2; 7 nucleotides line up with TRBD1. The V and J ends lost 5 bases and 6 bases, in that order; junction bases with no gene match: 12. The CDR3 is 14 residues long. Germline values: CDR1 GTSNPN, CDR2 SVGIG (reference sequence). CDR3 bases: TGTGCCTGGTTTGGAGGGGGCTCAGCGGATGGCTACACCTTC. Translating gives CAWFGGGSADGYTF.

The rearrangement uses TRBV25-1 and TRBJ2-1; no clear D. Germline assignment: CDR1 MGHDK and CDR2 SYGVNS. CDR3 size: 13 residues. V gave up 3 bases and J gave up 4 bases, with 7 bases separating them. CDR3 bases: TGTGCCAGCAGTGACCCCGGTTACAATGAGCAGTTCTTC. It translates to CASSDPGYNEQFF.

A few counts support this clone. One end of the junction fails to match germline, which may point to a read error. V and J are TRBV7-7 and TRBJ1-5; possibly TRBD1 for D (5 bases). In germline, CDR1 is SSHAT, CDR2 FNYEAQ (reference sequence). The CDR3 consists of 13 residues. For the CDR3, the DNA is TGTGCTAGCAGCTTAGACAGAAATCAGCCCCAGCATTTT. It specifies CASSLDRNQPQHF. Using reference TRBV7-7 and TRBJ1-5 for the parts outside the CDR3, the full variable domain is GAGVSQSPRYKVTKRGQDVTLRCDPISSHATLYWYQQALGQGPEFLTYFNYEAQPDKSGLPSDRFSAERPEGSISTLTIQRTEQRDSAMYRCASSLDRNQPQHFGDGTRLSIL.

CDR3 protein: CASSLTADSYEQYF. In DNA form, the CDR3 reads TGTGCCAGCAGCTTAACAGCTGACTCCTACGAGCAGTACTTC. The rearrangement uses TRBV7-2 and TRBJ2-7; D not resolved. Germline loops: CDR1 SGHTA, CDR2 FQGNSA. Trimming took off 2 bases at V and 0 bases at J, with 8 bases between the two ends. The CDR3 contains 14 residues.

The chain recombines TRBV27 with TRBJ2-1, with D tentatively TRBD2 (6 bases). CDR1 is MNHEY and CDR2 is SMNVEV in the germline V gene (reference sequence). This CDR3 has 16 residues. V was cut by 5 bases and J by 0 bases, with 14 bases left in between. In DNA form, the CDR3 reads TGTGCCAGCAGTACCTCGAACGGGGGCTCCTACAATGAGCAGTTCTTC. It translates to CASSTSNGGSYNEQFF.

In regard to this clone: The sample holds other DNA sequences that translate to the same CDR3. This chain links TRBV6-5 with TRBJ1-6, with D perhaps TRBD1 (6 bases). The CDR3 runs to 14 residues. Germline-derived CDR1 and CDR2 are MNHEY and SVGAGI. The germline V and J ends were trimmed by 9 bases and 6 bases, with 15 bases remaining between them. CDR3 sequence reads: CASSTTGFNSPLHF. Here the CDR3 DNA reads TGTGCCAGTTCGACTACAGGGTTTAATTCACCCCTCCACTTT.

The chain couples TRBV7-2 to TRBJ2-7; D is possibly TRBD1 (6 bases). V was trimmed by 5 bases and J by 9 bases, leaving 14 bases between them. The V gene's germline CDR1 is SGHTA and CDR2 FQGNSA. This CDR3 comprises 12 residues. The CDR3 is CASSAQGFRQYF. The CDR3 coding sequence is TGTGCCAGCAGCGCCCAGGGGTTTAGGCAGTACTTC.

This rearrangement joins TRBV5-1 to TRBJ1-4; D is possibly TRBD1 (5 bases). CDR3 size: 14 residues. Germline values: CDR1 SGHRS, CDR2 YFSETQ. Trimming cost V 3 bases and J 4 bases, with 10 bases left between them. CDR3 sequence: CASSSPGDNEKLFF. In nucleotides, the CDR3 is TGCGCCAGCAGCTCCCCGGGGGATAATGAAAAACTGTTTTTT. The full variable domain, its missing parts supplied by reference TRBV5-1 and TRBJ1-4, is KAGVTQTPRYLIKTRGQQVTLSCSPISGHRSVSWYQQTPGQGLQFLFEYFSETQRNKGNFPGRFSGRQFSNSRSEMNVSTLELGDSALYLCASSSPGDNEKLFFGSGTQLSVL.

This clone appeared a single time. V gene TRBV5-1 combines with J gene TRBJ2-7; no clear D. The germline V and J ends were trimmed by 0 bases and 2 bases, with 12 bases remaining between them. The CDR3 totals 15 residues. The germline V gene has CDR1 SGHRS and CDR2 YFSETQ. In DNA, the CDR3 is TGCGCCAGCAGCTTGGATTTGCAGCGAACCTACGAGCAGTACTTC. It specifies CASSLDLQRTYEQYF.

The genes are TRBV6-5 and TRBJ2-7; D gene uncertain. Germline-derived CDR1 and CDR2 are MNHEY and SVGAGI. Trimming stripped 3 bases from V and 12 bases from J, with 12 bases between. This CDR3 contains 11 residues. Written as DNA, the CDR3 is TGTGCCAGCAGTTATAGACACCGGCCGTACTTC. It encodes CASSYRHRPYF.

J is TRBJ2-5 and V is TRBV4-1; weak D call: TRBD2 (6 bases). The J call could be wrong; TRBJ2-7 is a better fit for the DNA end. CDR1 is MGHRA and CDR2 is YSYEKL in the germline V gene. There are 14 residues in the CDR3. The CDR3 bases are TGCGCCAGCAGCCAAGGTCTAGCGCCCTACGAGCAGTACTTC. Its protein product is CASSQGLAPYEQYF.

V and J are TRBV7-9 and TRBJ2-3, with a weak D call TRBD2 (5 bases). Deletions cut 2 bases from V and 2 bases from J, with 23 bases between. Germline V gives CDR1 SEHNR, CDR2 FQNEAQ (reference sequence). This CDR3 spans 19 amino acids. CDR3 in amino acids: CASSLPPTFAGRTTDTQYF. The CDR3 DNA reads TGTGCCAGCAGCTTACCCCCAACTTTTGCGGGCCGAACCACAGATACGCAGTATTTT.

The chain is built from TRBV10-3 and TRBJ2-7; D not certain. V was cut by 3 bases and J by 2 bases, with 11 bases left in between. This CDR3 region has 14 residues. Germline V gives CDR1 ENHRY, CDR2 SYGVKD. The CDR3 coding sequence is TGTGCCATCAGTGAAAATGCGGAAACCTACGAGCAGTACTTC. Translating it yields CAISENAETYEQYF.

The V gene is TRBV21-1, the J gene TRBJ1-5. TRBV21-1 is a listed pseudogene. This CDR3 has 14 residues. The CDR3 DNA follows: TGTGCCAGCAGCAAAGCGGGGGGGCGTCAGCCCCAGCATTTT. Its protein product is CASSKAGGRQPQHF.

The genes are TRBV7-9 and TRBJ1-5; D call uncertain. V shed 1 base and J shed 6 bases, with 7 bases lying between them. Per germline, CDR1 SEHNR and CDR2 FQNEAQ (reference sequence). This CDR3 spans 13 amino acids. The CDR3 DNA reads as TGTGCCAGCAGCTTAGACGGGGTTCAGCCCCAGCATTTT. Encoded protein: CASSLDGVQPQHF.

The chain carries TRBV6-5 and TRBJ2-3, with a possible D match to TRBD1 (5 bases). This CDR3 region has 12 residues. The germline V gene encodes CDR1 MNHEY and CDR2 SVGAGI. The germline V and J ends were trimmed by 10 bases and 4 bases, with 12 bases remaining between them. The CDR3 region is CATRAGPDTQYF. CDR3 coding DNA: TGTGCCACCCGGGCAGGGCCAGATACGCAGTATTTT.

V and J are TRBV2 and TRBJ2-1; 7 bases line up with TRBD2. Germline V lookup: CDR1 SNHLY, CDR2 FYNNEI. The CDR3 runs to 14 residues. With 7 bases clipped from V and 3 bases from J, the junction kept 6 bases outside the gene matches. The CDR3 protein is CASTIRDYYNEQFF. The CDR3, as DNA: TGTGCCAGCACCATCCGGGACTACTACAATGAGCAGTTCTTC. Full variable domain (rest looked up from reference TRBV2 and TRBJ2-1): EPEVTQTPSHQVTQMGQEVILRCVPISNHLYFYWYRQILGQKVEFLVSFYNNEISEKSEIFDDQFSVERPDGSNFTLKIRSTKLEDSAMYFCASTIRDYYNEQFFGPGTRLTVL.